This T cell receptor beta chain was recorded in a study of cytomegalovirus exposure and HLA in healthy donors. Notes on the study in general: Across HLA loci, a later analysis found differing TCR association rates, with DRB1 most and HLA-C fewest.

This clone occurred once. Its target is not known. Germline-derived CDR1 and CDR2 are SGHRS and YFSETQ. Trimming at V came to 5 bases and at J to 1 base, leaving 6 bases not matched to a gene. The CDR3 covers 15 residues. The PCR employed 60 Vbeta primers together with 13 Jbeta primers. Clones were sequenced by immunoSEQ multiplex PCR, and TCRdb holds only the in-frame ones, with some missing. Of about 160,000 clones in the sample, approximately 81% are singletons; the top ten hold under 1.1%. Sequencing was carried out using PBMCs. The receptor was isolated from a man aged 30-40 years in good health and CMV-seronegative. The J gene is TRBJ1-5, the V gene TRBV5-1; the match to TRBD1 covers 7 bases. This CDR3 is CASRRGTESNQPQHF. The CDR3 nucleotides read TGCGCCAGCAGACGTGGGACAGAAAGCAATCAGCCCCAGCATTTT.